One and the same sample provided the 20 T cell receptor beta chains below, sequenced in a study of T cells in Graves' hyperthyroidism and ophthalmopathy. Researchers took RNA transcripts and amplified the TCR beta CDR3 regions from them. A set of HTBI primers served as the primers for a first-round RT-PCR of the TCR CDR3. From the multiplex PCR reads, TCRdb called clonotypes with MiXCR, one entry per CDR3 protein. The sample has 530,000 or so distinct CDR3 sequences; around 42% are singletons. The sequencing input was peripheral blood or thyroid tissue (not recorded which). The receptors originated from a woman aged 18 to 35 with Graves' hyperthyroidism.

There are many counts of this clonotype. V and J are TRBV5-8 and TRBJ2-2; 7 bases line up with TRBD1. Germline CDR1 is SGHTS and CDR2 is YDEGEE. This CDR3 comprises 17 residues. V lost 1 base, J lost 0 bases, and 6 bases stayed unmatched. The CDR3 loop reads CASSLIWQGANTGELFF. CDR3 in DNA: TGTGCCAGCAGCTTGATATGGCAGGGGGCGAACACCGGGGAGCTGTTTTTT.

This chain joins TRBV5-6 and TRBJ2-3; D unclear. The germline V gene has CDR1 SGHDT and CDR2 YYEEEE. The CDR3 runs to 14 residues. Trimming pared 0 bases from V and 1 base from J, leaving 6 bases between. CDR3 sequence reads: CASSLDQRTDTQYF. CDR3 nucleotides: TGTGCCAGCAGCTTGGACCAGCGCACAGATACGCAGTATTTT.

This clonotype came up a few times. V gene TRBV30 combines with J gene TRBJ1-1; 7 bases map to TRBD1. V was pared by 3 bases and J by 4 bases, with 5 bases of the junction left unmatched. Germline assignment: CDR1 GTSNPN and CDR2 SVGIG (reference sequence). The CDR3 contains 13 residues. The CDR3 here is CAWSDRVSTEAFF. CDR3 bases: TGTGCCTGGAGCGACAGGGTCTCCACTGAAGCTTTCTTT.

V usage is TRBV6-5 and J usage is TRBJ2-5; 7 nucleotides line up with TRBD1. Trimming cost V 7 bases and J 0 bases; bases outside gene matches: 11. The germline gives CDR1 MNHEY, CDR2 SVGAGI. The CDR3 runs to 16 residues. CDR3 nucleotide sequence: TGTGCCAGCACCAAATCAGGGGGACCGTACCAAGAGACCCAGTACTTC. It yields the protein CASTKSGGPYQETQYF.

Of note for this clonotype: A clone one base away is much larger, so this may be a read error. The V call is TRBV11-1, the J call TRBJ2-5; D might be TRBD1 or TRBD2, each matching 5 bases. The CDR3 consists of 15 residues. Germline loops: CDR1 SGHAT, CDR2 FQDESV (reference sequence). Trimming cost V 1 base and J 4 bases, with 13 bases left between them. CDR3 coding DNA: TGTGCCAGCAGCTTAGTCAGAACAGGAGGAGAGACCCAGTACTTC. It translates to CASSLVRTGGETQYF. Looking up the rest from reference TRBV11-1 and TRBJ2-5 gives the full variable domain: EAEVAQSPRYKITEKSQAVAFWCDPISGHATLYWYRQILGQGPELLVQFQDESVVDDSQLPKDRFSAERLKGVDSTLKIQPAELGDSAMYLCASSLVRTGGETQYFGPGTRLLVL.

The chain is built from TRBV6-5 and TRBJ1-4, with unresolved D. The CDR3 loop spans 14 amino acids. V shed 6 bases and J shed 8 bases, with 16 bases lying between them. Germline lookup yields CDR1 MNHEY and CDR2 SVGAGI. The chain's CDR3 is CASSPGGGHEKLFF. The CDR3 region has the DNA TGTGCCAGCAGCCCAGGTGGCGGGCACGAAAAACTGTTTTTT.

The J gene is TRBJ1-2, the V gene TRBV29-1; unclear D gene. This CDR3 has 10 residues. Germline V gene data show CDR1 as SQVTM and CDR2 as ANQGSEA. The V and J ends lost 8 bases and 5 bases respectively, with 9 bases between them. The CDR3 DNA reads TGCAGCTTTACAGAGTATGGCTACACCTTC. This codes for CSFTEYGYTF.

This chain joins TRBV7-2 and TRBJ1-5; D unclear. V lost 2 bases and J lost 8, with 13 bases in between. From germline, CDR1 is SGHTA and CDR2 FQGNSA. The CDR3 is made up of 14 amino acids. The CDR3 sequence: CASSLRRRDEPQHF. The CDR3 DNA sequence: TGTGCCAGCAGCTTAAGGCGGCGCGATGAGCCCCAGCATTTT.

This clonotype has more than one count but fewer than ten. The rearrangement links TRBV27 to TRBJ2-7; D is uncertain. This CDR3 has 16 amino acids. From germline, CDR1 is MNHEY and CDR2 SMNVEV (reference sequence). Trimming pared 2 bases from V and 3 bases from J, leaving 17 bases between. The CDR3 protein is CASSLKGPSVGYEQYF. In DNA form, the CDR3 reads TGTGCCAGCAGTTTAAAAGGCCCATCTGTAGGCTACGAGCAGTACTTC.

In its sample, this clonotype was seen many times. The chain uses TRBV7-9 and TRBJ2-7; possible D gene TRBD1, 7 bases. The CDR3 loop spans 15 amino acids. V was pared by 5 bases and J by 3 bases, with 17 bases between. The germline V gene has CDR1 SEHNR and CDR2 FQNEAQ (reference sequence). CDR3 nucleotides: TGTGCCAGCAGCCGTGCGGGACAGCTAATCTACGAGCAGTACTTC. Translated: CASSRAGQLIYEQYF.

This clonotype was seen at least ten times. The V call is TRBV11-3, the J call TRBJ2-1, with TRBD2 as a possible D gene (5 bases). The CDR3 extends over 13 amino acids. V shed 3 bases and J shed 8 bases, with 11 bases lying between them. Germline V gene lookup returns CDR1 SGHNT and CDR2 YENEEA. CDR3 region: CASSFGNRDEQFF. CDR3 coding DNA: TGTGCCAGCAGCTTCGGGAATAGGGATGAGCAGTTCTTC.

The table lists this clonotype with a few counts. The chain uses TRBV30 and TRBJ2-7; D remains ambiguous. The CDR3 covers 10 residues. Between the trimmed V and J ends, which lost 7 bases and 2 bases, there was a span of 6 bases. CDR1 and CDR2 from the germline V gene are GTSNPN and SVGIG (reference sequence). CDR3 sequence (DNA): TGTGCCTTCGGCCCCTACGAGCAGTACTTC. This codes for CAFGPYEQYF.

The V and J genes are TRBV29-1 and TRBJ2-5; 8 bases are shared with TRBD1. The CDR3 sequence is 12 residues long. Germline CDR1 and CDR2: SQVTM and ANQGSEA. V lost 8 bases, J lost 9 bases, and 11 bases stayed unmatched. The CDR3 protein is CSSGQVQEAQYF. The CDR3 nucleotides read TGCAGCTCGGGACAGGTCCAAGAAGCCCAGTACTTC.

This clonotype was picked up many times. The DNA of the CDR3 is TGTGCCAGCAGTTACTCGGGGGTTCGGACTGAAGCTTTCTTT. The encoded protein is CASSYSGVRTEAFF. The chain is built from TRBV6-2 or TRBV6-3 and TRBJ1-1; tentatively, D is TRBD1 (5 bases). Trimming stripped 0 bases from V and 5 bases from J, with 10 bases between. The length of the CDR3 is 14 residues. The germline CDR1 and CDR2 sequences are MNHEY and SVGEGT.

In its sample, this clonotype was seen many times. The rearrangement joins TRBV5-1 to TRBJ1-3; 9 nucleotides agree with TRBD1. Trimming took 2 bases from V and 8 from J; bases not matched to a gene: 14. The CDR3 is made up of 17 amino acids. Per the germline V gene, CDR1 is SGHRS and CDR2 is YFSETQ. The CDR3 here is CASSFSPLGQGSYTIYF. CDR3 sequence (DNA): TGCGCCAGCAGCTTCTCCCCACTCGGACAGGGGAGCTACACCATATATTTT.

This clonotype has at least ten counts. V and J are TRBV29-1 and TRBJ2-5; 7 bases align to TRBD2. The germline V gene has CDR1 SQVTM and CDR2 ANQGSEA. This CDR3 contains 12 residues. V was clipped by 1 base and J by 5 bases; unmatched bases: 1. CDR3 sequence: CSVEVGGETQYF. The CDR3, as DNA: TGCAGCGTTGAAGTGGGGGGGGAGACCCAGTACTTC.

There are many counts of this clonotype. V is TRBV7-6 and J is TRBJ1-3; TRBD1 matches 8 bases. Germline V gives CDR1 SGHVS, CDR2 FNYEAQ. The CDR3 covers 15 residues. V shed 4 bases and J 0 bases; nucleotides not matched to a gene: 2. This CDR3 reads CASSSTGGSGNTIYF. Written as DNA, the CDR3 is TGTGCCAGCAGCTCTACAGGGGGCTCTGGAAACACCATATATTTT.

There are a few counts of this clonotype. One end of the junction is discordant with germline, which a read error may explain. The chain has TRBV13 and TRBJ1-3, with no clear D. The CDR3 consists of 16 residues. Looked up from germline, CDR1 is PRHDT and CDR2 is FYEKMQ (reference sequence). The CDR3 nucleotides read TGTGGCAGCAGCCGAGCAGAGGAGAGCTCTGGAAACACCATATATTTT. Protein: CGSSRAEESSGNTIYF.

This clonotype was observed many times. The V gene is TRBV5-1, the J gene TRBJ1-1; 8 nucleotides line up with TRBD1. The CDR3 is made up of 15 amino acids. Per the germline V gene, CDR1 is SGHRS and CDR2 is YFSETQ. Trimming cost V 0 bases and J 7 bases; bases outside gene matches: 8. CDR3 loop: CASSLEGQVIYEAFF. The CDR3 DNA follows: TGCGCCAGCAGCTTGGAGGGACAGGTAATTTATGAAGCTTTCTTT.

This clonotype was seen at least ten times. The rearrangement joins TRBV19 to TRBJ1-2; D gene uncertain. The CDR3 sequence is 10 residues long. Germline CDR1 is LNHDA and CDR2 is SQIVND (reference sequence). Trimming left V 7 bases short and J 7 bases short, with 7 bases between. CDR3 nucleotide sequence: TGTGCCAGTAAGAGCGGTGGCTACACCTTC. Translated: CASKSGGYTF.